This T cell receptor (beta chain) came from a study of T cells of healthy individuals. A single record per CDR3 protein comes from TCRdb applying MiXCR to the 5' RACE reads. The sample has 95,000 to 100,000 distinct CDR3 sequences, around 17% seen once. The germline V and J ends were trimmed by 6 bases and 2 bases, with 19 bases remaining between them. The CDR3 is 16 amino acids. Germline V gene lookup returns CDR1 MNHEY and CDR2 SVGAGI. A few counts support this clonotype. This clonotype was sampled from a human donor in good health. This chain uses TRBV6-5 with TRBJ1-1, with a weak D call TRBD1 (5 bases). This CDR3 is CASSPLSSRANTEAFF. In DNA form, the CDR3 reads TGTGCCAGCAGCCCCTTATCATCCAGGGCCAACACTGAAGCTTTCTTT.